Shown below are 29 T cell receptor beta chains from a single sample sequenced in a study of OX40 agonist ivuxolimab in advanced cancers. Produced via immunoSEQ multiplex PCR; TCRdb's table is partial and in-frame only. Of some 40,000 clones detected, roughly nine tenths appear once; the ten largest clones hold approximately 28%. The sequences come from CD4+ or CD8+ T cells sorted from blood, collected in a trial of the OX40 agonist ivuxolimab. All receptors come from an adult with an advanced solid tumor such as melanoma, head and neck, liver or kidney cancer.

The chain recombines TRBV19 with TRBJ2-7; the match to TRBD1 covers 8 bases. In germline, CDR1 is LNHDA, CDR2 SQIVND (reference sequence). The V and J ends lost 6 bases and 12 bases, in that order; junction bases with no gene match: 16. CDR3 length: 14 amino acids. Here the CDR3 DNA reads TGTGCCAGTAGAAAGCCCGAAGGGACAGGACATGTGTACTTC. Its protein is CASRKPEGTGHVYF.

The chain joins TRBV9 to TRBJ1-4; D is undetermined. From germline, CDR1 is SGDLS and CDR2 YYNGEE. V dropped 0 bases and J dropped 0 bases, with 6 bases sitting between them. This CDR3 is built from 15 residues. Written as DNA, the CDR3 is TGTGCCAGCAGCGTAGTGGGAACAACTAATGAAAAACTGTTTTTT. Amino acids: CASSVVGTTNEKLFF.

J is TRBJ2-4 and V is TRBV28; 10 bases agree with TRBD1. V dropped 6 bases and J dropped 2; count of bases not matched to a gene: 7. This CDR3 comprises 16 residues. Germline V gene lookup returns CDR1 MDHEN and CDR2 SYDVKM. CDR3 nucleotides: TGTGCCAGCAGCCAGACAGGGGGCGGACCCAAAAACATTCAGTACTTC. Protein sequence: CASSQTGGGPKNIQYF.

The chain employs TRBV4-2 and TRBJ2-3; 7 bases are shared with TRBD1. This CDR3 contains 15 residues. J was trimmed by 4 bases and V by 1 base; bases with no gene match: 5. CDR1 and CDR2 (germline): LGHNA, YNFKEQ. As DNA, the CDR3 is TGTGCCAGCAGCCAAGGGGGGCAGGGGGCAGATACGCAGTATTTT. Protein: CASSQGGQGADTQYF.

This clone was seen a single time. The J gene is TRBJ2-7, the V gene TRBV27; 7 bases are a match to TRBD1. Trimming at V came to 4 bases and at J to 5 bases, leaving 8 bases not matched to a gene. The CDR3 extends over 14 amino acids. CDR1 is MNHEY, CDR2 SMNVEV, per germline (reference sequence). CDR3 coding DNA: TGTGCCAGCAGTTCCTCTGAGGGGGCTCACGAGCAGTACTTC. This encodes CASSSSEGAHEQYF.

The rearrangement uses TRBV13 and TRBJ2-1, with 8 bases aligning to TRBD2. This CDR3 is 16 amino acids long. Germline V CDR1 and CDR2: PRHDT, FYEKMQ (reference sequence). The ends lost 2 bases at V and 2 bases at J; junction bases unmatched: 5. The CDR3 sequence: CASSLREGWPYNEQFF. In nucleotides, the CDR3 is TGTGCCAGCAGCTTACGGGAGGGGTGGCCCTACAATGAGCAGTTCTTC.

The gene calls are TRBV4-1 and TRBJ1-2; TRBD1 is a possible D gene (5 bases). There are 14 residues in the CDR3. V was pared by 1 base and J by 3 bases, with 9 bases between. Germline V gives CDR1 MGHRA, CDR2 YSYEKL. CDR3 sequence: CASSQGDGYYGYTF. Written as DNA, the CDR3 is TGCGCCAGCAGCCAAGGGGACGGGTACTATGGCTACACCTTC.

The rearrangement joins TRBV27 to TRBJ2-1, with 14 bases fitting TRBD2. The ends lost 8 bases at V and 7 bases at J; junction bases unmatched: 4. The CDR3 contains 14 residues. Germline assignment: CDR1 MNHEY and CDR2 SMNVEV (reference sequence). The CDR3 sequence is CASGGTSGSNEQFF. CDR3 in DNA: TGTGCCAGCGGAGGGACTAGCGGGAGTAATGAGCAGTTCTTC.

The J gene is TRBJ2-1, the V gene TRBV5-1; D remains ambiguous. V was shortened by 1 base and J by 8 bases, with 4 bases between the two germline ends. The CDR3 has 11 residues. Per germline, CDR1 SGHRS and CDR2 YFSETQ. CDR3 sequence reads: CASSLMDEQFF. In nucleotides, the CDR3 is TGCGCCAGCAGCTTGATGGATGAGCAGTTCTTC.

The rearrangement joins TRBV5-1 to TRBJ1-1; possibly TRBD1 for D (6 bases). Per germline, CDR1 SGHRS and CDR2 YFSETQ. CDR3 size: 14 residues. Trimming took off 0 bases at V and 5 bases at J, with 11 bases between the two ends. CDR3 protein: CASSLEQGRTEAFF. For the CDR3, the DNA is TGCGCCAGCAGCTTGGAACAGGGAAGAACTGAAGCTTTCTTT.

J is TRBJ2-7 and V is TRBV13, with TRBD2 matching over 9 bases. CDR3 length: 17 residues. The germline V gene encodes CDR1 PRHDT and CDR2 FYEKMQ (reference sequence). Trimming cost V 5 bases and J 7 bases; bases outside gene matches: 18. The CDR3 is CASSASPAAGGLGEQYF. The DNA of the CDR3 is TGTGCCAGCAGCGCTTCACCCGCGGCGGGAGGGTTGGGAGAGCAGTACTTC.

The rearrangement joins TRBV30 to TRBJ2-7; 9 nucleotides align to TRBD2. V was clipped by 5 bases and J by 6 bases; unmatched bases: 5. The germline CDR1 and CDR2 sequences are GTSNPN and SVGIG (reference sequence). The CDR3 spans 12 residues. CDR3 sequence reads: CAWAGGLSEQYF. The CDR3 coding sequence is TGTGCCTGGGCGGGAGGGCTGAGCGAGCAGTACTTC.

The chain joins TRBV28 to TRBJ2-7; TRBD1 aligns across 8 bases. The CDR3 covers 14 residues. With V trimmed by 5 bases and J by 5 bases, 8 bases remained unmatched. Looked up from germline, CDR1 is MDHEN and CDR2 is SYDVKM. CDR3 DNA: TGTGCCAGCAGTACCGGGACAGGTAAACACGAGCAGTACTTC. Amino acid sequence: CASSTGTGKHEQYF.

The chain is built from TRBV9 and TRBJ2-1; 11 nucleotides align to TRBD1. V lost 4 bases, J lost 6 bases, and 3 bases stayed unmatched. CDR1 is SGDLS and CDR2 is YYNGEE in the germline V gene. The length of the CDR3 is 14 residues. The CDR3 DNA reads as TGTGCCAGCAGCCAAGGGACAGGGGGCAATGAGCAGTTCTTC. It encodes CASSQGTGGNEQFF. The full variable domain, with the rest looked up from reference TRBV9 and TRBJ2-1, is DSGVTQTPKHLITATGQRVTLRCSPRSGDLSVYWYQQSLDQGLQFLIQYYNGEERAKGNILERFSAQQFPDLHSELNLSSLELGDSALYFCASSQGTGGNEQFFGPGTRLTVL.

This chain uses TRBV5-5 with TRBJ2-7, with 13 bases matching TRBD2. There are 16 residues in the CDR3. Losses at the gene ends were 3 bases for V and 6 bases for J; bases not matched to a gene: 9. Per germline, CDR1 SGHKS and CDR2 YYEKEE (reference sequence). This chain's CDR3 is CASSSSLAGGPGEQYF. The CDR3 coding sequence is TGTGCCAGCAGCTCATCACTAGCGGGAGGGCCGGGCGAGCAGTACTTC. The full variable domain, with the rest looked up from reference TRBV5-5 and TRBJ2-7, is DAGVTQSPTHLIKTRGQQVTLRCSPISGHKSVSWYQQVLGQGPQFIFQYYEKEERGRGNFPDRFSARQFPNYSSELNVNALLLGDSALYLCASSSSLAGGPGEQYFGPGTRLTVT.

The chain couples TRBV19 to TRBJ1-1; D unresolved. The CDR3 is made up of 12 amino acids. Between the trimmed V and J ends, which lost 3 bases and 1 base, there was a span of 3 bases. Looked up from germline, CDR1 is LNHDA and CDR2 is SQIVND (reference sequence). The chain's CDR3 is CASSIPNTEAFF. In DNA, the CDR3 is TGTGCCAGTAGTATCCCGAACACTGAAGCTTTCTTT. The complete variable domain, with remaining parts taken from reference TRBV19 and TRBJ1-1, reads DGGITQSPKYLFRKEGQNVTLSCEQNLNHDAMYWYRQDPGQGLRLIYYSQIVNDFQKGDIAEGYSVSREKKESFPLTVTSAQKNPTAFYLCASSIPNTEAFFGQGTRLTVV.

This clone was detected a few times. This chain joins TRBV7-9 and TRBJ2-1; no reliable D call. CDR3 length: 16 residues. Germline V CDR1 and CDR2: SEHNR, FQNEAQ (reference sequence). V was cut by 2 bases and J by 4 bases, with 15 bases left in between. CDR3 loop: CASSLQGIGSYNEQFF. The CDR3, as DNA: TGTGCCAGCAGCTTACAAGGGATAGGGTCTTACAATGAGCAGTTCTTC.

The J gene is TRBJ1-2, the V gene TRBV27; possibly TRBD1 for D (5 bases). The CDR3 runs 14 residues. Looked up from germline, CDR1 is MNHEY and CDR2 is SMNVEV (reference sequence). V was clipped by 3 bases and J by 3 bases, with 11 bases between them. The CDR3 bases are TGTGCCAGCAGTTTGGCCCCAGGGCACTATGGCTACACCTTC. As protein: CASSLAPGHYGYTF.

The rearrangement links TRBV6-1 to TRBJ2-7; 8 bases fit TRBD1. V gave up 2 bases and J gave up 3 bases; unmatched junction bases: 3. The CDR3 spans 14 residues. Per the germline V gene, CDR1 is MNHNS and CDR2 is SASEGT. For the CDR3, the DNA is TGTGCCAGCAGTGAAACAGGGGGTATCTACGAGCAGTACTTC. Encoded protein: CASSETGGIYEQYF.

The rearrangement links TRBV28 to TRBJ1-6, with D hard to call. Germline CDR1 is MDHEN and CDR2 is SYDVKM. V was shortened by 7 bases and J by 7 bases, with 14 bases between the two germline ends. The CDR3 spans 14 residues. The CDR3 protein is CASTLPSGNSPLHF. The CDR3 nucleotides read TGTGCCAGCACCCTCCCGTCTGGCAATTCACCCCTCCACTTT. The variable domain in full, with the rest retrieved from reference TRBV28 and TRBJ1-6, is DVKVTQSSRYLVKRTGEKVFLECVQDMDHENMFWYRQDPGLGLRLIYFSYDVKMKEKGDIPEGYSVSREKKERFSLILESASTNQTSMYLCASTLPSGNSPLHFGNGTRLTVT.

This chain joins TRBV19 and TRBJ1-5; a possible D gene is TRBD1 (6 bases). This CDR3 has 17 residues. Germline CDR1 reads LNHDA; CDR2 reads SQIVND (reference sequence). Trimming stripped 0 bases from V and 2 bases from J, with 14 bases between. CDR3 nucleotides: TGTGCCAGTAGTATAGAATCCGGACAGCAAGGCAATCAGCCCCAGCATTTT. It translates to CASSIESGQQGNQPQHF.

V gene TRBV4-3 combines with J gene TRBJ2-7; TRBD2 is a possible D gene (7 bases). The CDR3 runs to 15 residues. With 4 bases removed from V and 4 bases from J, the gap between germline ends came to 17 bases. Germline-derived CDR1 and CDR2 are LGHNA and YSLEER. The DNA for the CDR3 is TGCGCCAGCAGCCCAGGGGCTAGCGGAATGTACGAGCAGTACTTC. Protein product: CASSPGASGMYEQYF.

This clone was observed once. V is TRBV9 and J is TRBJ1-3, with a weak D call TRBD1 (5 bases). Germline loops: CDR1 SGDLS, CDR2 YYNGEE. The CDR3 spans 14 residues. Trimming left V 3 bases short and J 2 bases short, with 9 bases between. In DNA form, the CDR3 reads TGTGCCAGCAGCGCCGCAGGGACTGGAAACACCATATATTTT. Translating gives CASSAAGTGNTIYF.

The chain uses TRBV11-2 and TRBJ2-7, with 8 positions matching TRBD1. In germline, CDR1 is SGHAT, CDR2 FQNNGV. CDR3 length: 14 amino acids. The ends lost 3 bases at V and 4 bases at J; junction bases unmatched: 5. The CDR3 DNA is TGTGCCAGCAGCTTCGGGACAGGCCTTTACGAGCAGTACTTC. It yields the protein CASSFGTGLYEQYF.

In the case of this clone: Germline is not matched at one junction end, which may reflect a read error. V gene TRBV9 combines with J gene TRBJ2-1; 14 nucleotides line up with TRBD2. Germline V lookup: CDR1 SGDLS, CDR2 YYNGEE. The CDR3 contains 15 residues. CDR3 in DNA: TGTGCCAGCAGGGGACTAGCGGGAGAATACAGTGAGCAGTTCTTC. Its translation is CASRGLAGEYSEQFF.

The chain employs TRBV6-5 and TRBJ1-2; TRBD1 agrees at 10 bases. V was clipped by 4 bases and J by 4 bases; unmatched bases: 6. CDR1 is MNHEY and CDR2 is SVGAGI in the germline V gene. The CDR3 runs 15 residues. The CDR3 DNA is TGTGCCAGCAGTTCCGGACAGGGGGTGGGCTATGGCTACACCTTC. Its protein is CASSSGQGVGYGYTF.

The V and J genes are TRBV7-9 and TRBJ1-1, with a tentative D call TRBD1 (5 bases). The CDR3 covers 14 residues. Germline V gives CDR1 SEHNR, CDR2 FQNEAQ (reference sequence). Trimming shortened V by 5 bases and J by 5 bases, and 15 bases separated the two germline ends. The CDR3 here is CASSPPPGVTEAFF. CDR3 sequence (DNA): TGTGCCAGCAGCCCTCCACCGGGGGTGACTGAAGCTTTCTTT.

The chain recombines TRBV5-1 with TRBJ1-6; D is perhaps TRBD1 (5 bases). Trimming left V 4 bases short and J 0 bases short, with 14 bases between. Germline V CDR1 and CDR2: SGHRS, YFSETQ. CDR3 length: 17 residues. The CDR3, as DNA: TGCGCCAGCAGCGCCTGGGACGGGAGCTCCTATAATTCACCCCTCCACTTT. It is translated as CASSAWDGSSYNSPLHF. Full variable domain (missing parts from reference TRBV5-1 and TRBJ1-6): KAGVTQTPRYLIKTRGQQVTLSCSPISGHRSVSWYQQTPGQGLQFLFEYFSETQRNKGNFPGRFSGRQFSNSRSEMNVSTLELGDSALYLCASSAWDGSSYNSPLHFGNGTRLTVT.

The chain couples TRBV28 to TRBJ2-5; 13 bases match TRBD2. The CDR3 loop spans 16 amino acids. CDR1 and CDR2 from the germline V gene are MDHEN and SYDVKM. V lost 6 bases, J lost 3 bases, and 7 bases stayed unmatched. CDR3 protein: CASSPPGTSGKETQYF. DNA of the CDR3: TGTGCCAGCAGCCCTCCCGGGACTAGCGGGAAAGAGACCCAGTACTTC.